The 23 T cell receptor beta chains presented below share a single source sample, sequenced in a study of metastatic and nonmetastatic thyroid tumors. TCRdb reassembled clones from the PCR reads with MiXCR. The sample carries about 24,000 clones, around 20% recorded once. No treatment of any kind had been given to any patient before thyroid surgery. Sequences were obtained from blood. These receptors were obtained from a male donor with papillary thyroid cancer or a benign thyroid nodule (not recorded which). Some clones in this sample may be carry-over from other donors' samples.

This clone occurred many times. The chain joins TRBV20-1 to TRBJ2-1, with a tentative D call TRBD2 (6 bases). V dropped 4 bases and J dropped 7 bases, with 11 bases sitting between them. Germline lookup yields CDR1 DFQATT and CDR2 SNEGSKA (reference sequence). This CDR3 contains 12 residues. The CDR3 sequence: CSANRGLNEQFF. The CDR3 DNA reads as TGCAGTGCTAACCGGGGGTTGAATGAGCAGTTCTTC.

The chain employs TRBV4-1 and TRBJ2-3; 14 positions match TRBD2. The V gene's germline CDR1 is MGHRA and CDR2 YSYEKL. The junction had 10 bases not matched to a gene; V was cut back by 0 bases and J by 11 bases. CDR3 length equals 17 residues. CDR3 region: CASSQDDYGTSGSLQYF. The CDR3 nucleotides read TGCGCCAGCAGCCAAGATGACTACGGGACTAGCGGGAGCTTGCAGTATTTT.

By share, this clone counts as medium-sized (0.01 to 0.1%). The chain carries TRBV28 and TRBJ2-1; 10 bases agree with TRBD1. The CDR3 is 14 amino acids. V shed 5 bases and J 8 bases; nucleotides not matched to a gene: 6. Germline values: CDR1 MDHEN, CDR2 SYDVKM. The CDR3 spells CASSTGTGVHEQFF. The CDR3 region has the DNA TGTGCCAGCAGTACCGGGACAGGGGTCCATGAGCAGTTCTTC.

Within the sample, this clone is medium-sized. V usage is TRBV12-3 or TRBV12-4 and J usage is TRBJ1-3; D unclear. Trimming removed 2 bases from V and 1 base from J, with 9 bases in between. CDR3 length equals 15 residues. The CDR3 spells CASSLLAGSGNTIYF. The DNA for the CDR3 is TGTGCCAGCAGTTTATTAGCGGGATCTGGAAACACCATATATTTT.

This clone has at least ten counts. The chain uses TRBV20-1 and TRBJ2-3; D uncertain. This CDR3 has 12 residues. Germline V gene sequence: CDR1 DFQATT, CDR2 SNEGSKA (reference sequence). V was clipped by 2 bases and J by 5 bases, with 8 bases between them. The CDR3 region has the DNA TGCAGTGCTAGACCCAGTTTAGATACGCAGTATTTT. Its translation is CSARPSLDTQYF.

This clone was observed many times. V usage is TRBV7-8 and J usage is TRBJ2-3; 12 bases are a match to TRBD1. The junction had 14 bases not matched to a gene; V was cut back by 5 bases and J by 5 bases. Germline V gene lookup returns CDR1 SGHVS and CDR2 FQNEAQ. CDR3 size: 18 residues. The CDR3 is CASSPSRDRGLRGDTQYF. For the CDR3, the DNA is TGTGCCAGCAGCCCCAGCCGGGACAGGGGGCTCAGGGGAGATACGCAGTATTTT.

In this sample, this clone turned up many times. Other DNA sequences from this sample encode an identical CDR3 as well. The CDR3 protein is CASSQQGDYGYTF. CDR3 sequence (DNA): TGTGCCAGTAGTCAACAGGGGGACTATGGCTACACCTTC. This chain connects TRBV12-3 or TRBV12-4 to TRBJ1-2, with 8 bases lining up with TRBD1. V was clipped by 9 bases and J by 3 bases; unmatched bases: 6. There are 13 residues in the CDR3.

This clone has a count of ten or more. CDR3 loop: CASSPTAGGRVGELFF. In DNA, the CDR3 is TGTGCCAGCAGCCCAACCGCGGGGGGGCGGGTCGGGGAGCTGTTTTTT. The chain carries TRBV9 and TRBJ2-2; TRBD2 agrees at 9 bases. Germline V lookup: CDR1 SGDLS, CDR2 YYNGEE. V shed 4 bases and J 7 bases; nucleotides not matched to a gene: 11. The CDR3 covers 16 residues.

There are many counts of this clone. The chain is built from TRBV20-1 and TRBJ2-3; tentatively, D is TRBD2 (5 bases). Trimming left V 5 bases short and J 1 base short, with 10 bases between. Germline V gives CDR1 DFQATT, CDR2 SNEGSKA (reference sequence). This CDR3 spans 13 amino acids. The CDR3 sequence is CSARTAGTDTQYF. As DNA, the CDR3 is TGCAGTGCTCGTACAGCGGGCACAGATACGCAGTATTTT.

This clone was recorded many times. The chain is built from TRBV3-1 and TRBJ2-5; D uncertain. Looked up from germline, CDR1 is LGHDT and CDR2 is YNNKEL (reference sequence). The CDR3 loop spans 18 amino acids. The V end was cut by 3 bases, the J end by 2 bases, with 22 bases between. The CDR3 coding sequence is TGTGCCAGCAGCCAGGGGAAGCAGGCCTCGCGAGGACAAGAGACCCAGTACTTC. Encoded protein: CASSQGKQASRGQETQYF.

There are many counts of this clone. For the CDR3, the DNA is TGTGCCAGCTCACCAGAGGGAACTCGCTACTATGGCTACACCTTC. Encoded protein: CASSPEGTRYYGYTF. The chain is built from TRBV18 and TRBJ1-2; D not resolved. V was trimmed by 2 bases and J by 3 bases, leaving 13 bases between them. This CDR3 has 15 amino acids. CDR1 and CDR2 (germline): KGHSH, LQKENI.

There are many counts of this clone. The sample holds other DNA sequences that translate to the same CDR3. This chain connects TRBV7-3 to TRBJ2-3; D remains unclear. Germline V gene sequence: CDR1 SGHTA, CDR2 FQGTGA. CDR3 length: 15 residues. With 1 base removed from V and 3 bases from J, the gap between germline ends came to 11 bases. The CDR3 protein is CASSLIHGGTDTQYF. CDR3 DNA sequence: TGTGCCAGCAGCTTAATTCATGGCGGTACAGATACGCAGTATTTT.

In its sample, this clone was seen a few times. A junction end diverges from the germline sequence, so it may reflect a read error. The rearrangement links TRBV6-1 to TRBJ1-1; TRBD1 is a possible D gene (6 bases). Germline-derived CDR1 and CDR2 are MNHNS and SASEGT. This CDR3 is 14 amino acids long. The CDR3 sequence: CASRTGQGNTEAFF. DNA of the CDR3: TGTGCCAGCAGGACCGGGCAGGGGAACACTGAGGCTTTCTTT.

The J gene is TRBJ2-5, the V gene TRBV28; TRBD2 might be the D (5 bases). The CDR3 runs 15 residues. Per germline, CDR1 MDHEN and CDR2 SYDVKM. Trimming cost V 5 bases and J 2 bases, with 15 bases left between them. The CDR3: CASSSFGEYQETQYF. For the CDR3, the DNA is TGTGCCAGCAGTAGTTTCGGGGAGTATCAAGAGACCCAGTACTTC.

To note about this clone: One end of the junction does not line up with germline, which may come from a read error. The DNA of the CDR3 is TGTTCCAGCATTATCACAGGGGGCTGGAACGAGCATTACTTC. Protein product: CSSIITGGWNEHYF. The chain has TRBV6-5 and TRBJ2-7, with 9 bases identical to TRBD1. Germline values: CDR1 MNHEY, CDR2 SVGAGI. The CDR3 consists of 14 residues.

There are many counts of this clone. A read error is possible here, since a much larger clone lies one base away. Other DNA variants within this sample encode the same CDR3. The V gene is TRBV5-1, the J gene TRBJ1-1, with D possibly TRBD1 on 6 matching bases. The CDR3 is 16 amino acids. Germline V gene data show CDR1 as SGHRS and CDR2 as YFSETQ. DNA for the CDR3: TGCGCCAGCAGCAAGGGGGACGGACCCAGGAACACTGAGGCTTTCTTT. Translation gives CASSKGDGPRNTEAFF.

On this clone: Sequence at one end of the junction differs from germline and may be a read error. CDR3 in amino acids: CTSSAQGSIYEQYF. The DNA for the CDR3 is TGCACCAGCAGCGCCCAGGGGTCGATCTACGAGCAGTACTTC. The rearrangement links TRBV5-1 to TRBJ2-7; D might be TRBD1 (6 bases). Per germline, CDR1 SGHRS and CDR2 YFSETQ. This CDR3 contains 14 residues.

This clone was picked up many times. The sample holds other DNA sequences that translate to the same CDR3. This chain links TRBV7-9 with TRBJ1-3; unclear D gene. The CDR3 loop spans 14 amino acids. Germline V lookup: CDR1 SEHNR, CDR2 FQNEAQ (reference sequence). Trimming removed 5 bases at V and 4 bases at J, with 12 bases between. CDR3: CASSIQARGNTIYF. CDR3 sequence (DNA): TGTGCCAGCAGCATTCAGGCTCGGGGAAACACCATATATTTT.

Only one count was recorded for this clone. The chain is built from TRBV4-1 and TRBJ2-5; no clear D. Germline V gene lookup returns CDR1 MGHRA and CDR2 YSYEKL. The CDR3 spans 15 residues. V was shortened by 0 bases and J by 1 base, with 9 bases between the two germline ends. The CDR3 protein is CASSQDHTVQETQYF. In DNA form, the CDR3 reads TGCGCCAGCAGCCAAGATCATACAGTCCAAGAGACCCAGTACTTC.

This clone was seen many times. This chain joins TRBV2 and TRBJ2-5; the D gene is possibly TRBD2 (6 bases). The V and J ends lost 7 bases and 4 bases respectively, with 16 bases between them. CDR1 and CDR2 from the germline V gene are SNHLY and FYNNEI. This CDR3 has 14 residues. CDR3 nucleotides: TGTGCCAGCAAAGTAAGGGGTAGCGGAGAGACCCAGTACTTC. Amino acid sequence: CASKVRGSGETQYF.

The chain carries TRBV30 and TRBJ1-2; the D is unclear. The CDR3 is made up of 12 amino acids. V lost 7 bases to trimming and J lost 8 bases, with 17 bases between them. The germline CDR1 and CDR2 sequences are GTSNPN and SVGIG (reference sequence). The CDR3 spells CALSEVFGGYTF. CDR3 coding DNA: TGTGCCTTGTCAGAGGTTTTTGGGGGCTACACCTTC.

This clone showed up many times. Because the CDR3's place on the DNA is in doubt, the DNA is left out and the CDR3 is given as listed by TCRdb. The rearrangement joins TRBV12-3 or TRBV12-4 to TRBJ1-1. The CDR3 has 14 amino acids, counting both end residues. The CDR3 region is CASSFGAGIAEAFF.

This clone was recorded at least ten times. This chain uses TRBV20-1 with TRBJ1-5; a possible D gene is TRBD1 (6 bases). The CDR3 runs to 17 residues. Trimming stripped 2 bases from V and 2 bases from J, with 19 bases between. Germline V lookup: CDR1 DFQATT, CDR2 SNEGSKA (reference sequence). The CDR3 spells CSARLYEGGLGNQPQHF. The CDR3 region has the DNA TGCAGTGCTAGACTATACGAAGGGGGGTTGGGCAATCAGCCCCAGCATTTT.